This T cell receptor beta chain was captured in a study of T cell responses to AZD1222 COVID-19 vaccine (dated by TCRdb to about 2021). With respect to the entire study: AZD1222 recipients whose second dose came at about 4 weeks and those whose second dose came at about 12 weeks were combined into one group, since spike-specific TCR depth and breadth did not differ between the two schedules. Trial participants were enrolled by age into 18-55, 56-69 and 70-plus year subgroups, with roughly 160, 29 and 62 TCR-sequenced participants respectively. TCR sequencing covered fewer than 250 trial participants: 207 given two doses of AZD1222 and 26 given two doses of MenACWY control vaccine.

Reading the label with the study, this specimen's time point is: baseline before first vaccination. The vaccinee samples were drawn from two UK trials, COV001 and COV002, one of which was a single-blind randomized controlled phase 2/3 trial testing AZD1222 (ChAdOx1 nCoV-19) in healthy adults. For TCRbeta chain sequencing, PBMC samples from trial participants were taken at day 0 and at day 28 after the second dose. The trim is 1 base for V and 14 bases for J, with a gap of 15 bases between the germline ends. Taken from the germline V gene, the CDR1 and CDR2 loops are SGHTA and FQGNSA. Spanning cysteine to phenylalanine, the CDR3 consists of 13 amino acids. Of all the DNA, just the CDR3 is kept, 39 bases in frame from base 1. What the work shows at the level of the full study, not this receptor alone: The vaccine-associated CD4 TCRs covered the entire spike protein, and the dominant responses fell in regions 160-218 and 743-854. No day 14 peak-response samples were available, so repertoires were characterized only after the peak T cell response. Reportedly, close to half of the unique spike-specific TCRs recognized epitopes lying outside the regions that are mutated in the B.1.351 and B.1.1.7 variants. Conclusions about previously exposed vaccinees were limited because only 5 or 6 AZD1222 recipients were SARS-CoV-2 seropositive at baseline. After two AZD1222 doses, spike-specific TCR breadth and depth were significantly higher than at day 0 and than in MenACWY recipients. Participants were mostly white British and included more females than males, and it was suggested by the authors that clonal diversity may have been underestimated. The 56-69-year group was small, and its depth increase did not reach significance, likely because of low power.

The CDR3 regions of human TCRbeta chains were analyzed by immunosequencing. Concerning the study's data processing: Repertoire TCRs were checked for matches against a reference library of SARS-CoV-2-specific TCRs that had been generated using the MIRA antigen-specificity platform. Breadth meant the fraction of unique TCRs that were SARS-CoV-2-associated, whereas depth meant the fraction of total T cells that were SARS-CoV-2-associated. Each spike-specific TCR was assigned to its reactive spike region and to a CD4 or CD8 class using the MIRA data. Log10-transformed breadth and depth values were compared by one-way ANOVA with Sidak's multiple comparisons tests. TCRdb retrieved this table from immuneACCESS and kept in-frame rearrangements only. Not all clones are present; in checked studies, unresolved V genes account for under half, and no reason is known for the remainder. V and J calls and clone size are as listed in that table; D and trimming were resolved from the DNA. Within this sample are about 130,000 clones, with 92% of them counted one time only. Around 3.6% of the sample goes to the ten largest clones.

As for this clone: What this receptor recognizes is not known. Nothing much larger sits one base from this clone, and base qualities are not available.

The origin of this receptor is an adult in good health. Sample: peripheral blood, taken on day 0 of AZD1222 vaccination. The sequence links TRBV7-2 to TRBJ2-1; TRBD2 might be the D gene, on 5 matching bases. The sequence in DNA is TGTGCCAGCAGCTTAGATAATCGGGAATATAAGTTCTTC. It specifies CASSLDNREYKFF.